These 28 T cell receptor beta chains were sequenced from one sample in a study of blood T cell repertoires in COVID-19. Clones were sequenced by immunoSEQ multiplex PCR, and TCRdb holds only the in-frame ones, with some missing. Of 140,000 to 150,000 clones in the sample, 81% were seen once. Source material: peripheral blood. The receptors come from a human donor in a cohort sampled during active COVID-19.

The rearrangement joins TRBV7-2 to TRBJ2-5; D is unclear. Deletions cut 1 base from V and 5 bases from J, with 14 bases between. This CDR3 contains 15 residues. In germline, CDR1 is SGHTA, CDR2 FQGNSA. CDR3 sequence: CASSLDPHPRETQYF. The CDR3 DNA reads as TGTGCCAGCAGCTTAGATCCCCACCCCAGGGAGACCCAGTACTTC.

The V and J genes are TRBV6-2 or TRBV6-3 and TRBJ1-6; 9 bases line up with TRBD1. This CDR3 spans 19 amino acids. J was trimmed by 7 bases and V by 1 base; bases with no gene match: 14. Germline values: CDR1 MNHEY, CDR2 SVGEGT. The CDR3: CASSYYRGLISTSNSPLHF. The CDR3, as DNA: TGTGCCAGCAGTTACTACAGGGGGCTTATCTCAACGTCAAATTCACCCCTCCACTTT.

This chain connects TRBV6-2 or TRBV6-3 to TRBJ1-1; the D gene is possibly TRBD1 (6 bases). CDR1 is MNHEY and CDR2 is SVGEGT in the germline V gene. The CDR3 spans 14 residues. Trimming cost V 6 bases and J 4 bases, with 15 bases left between them. The CDR3: CASSRIGQFTEAFF. For the CDR3, the DNA is TGTGCCAGCAGCCGAATCGGACAGTTCACTGAAGCTTTCTTT.

This chain joins TRBV19 and TRBJ1-2; 9 positions agree with TRBD1. Per the germline V gene, CDR1 is LNHDA and CDR2 is SQIVND (reference sequence). The J segment lost 5 bases and the V segment lost 6 bases, leaving 10 bases of the junction unmatched. This CDR3 contains 15 residues. The CDR3 protein is CASRNADRGNYGYTF. The CDR3 DNA is TGTGCCAGTAGAAATGCGGACAGGGGAAATTATGGCTACACCTTC.

The rearrangement links TRBV2 to TRBJ1-5; D is unclear. Germline V gene data show CDR1 as SNHLY and CDR2 as FYNNEI. CDR3 length equals 15 residues. V was trimmed by 2 bases and J by 6 bases, leaving 14 bases between them. The CDR3 spells CASSESVPARQPQHF. CDR3 DNA: TGTGCCAGCAGTGAATCGGTTCCCGCGCGTCAGCCCCAGCATTTT.

The gene calls are TRBV4-1 and TRBJ1-1; 7 nucleotides line up with TRBD1. Germline assignment: CDR1 MGHRA and CDR2 YSYEKL. This CDR3 is 14 amino acids long. The V segment lost 4 bases and the J segment 5 bases; nucleotides outside the gene matches: 7. The CDR3 sequence: CASSPPGGWTEAFF. The CDR3 coding sequence is TGCGCCAGCAGCCCTCCAGGGGGTTGGACTGAAGCTTTCTTT.

This chain links TRBV7-2 with TRBJ2-2; maybe TRBD1 (6 bases). CDR1 is SGHTA, CDR2 FQGNSA, per germline. V lost 3 bases to trimming and J lost 10 bases, with 12 bases between them. The CDR3 totals 13 residues. The CDR3 region has the DNA TGTGCCAGCAGCTTTCACAGGGCGACGGAGCTGTTTTTT. Encoded protein: CASSFHRATELFF.

The CDR3 coding sequence is TGCAGCTCCGGGACTAGCGGGGGCCAAGAGACCCAGTACTTC. It yields the protein CSSGTSGGQETQYF. The chain links TRBV29-1 to TRBJ2-5; 14 nucleotides match TRBD2. This CDR3 comprises 14 residues. Germline CDR1 reads SQVTM; CDR2 reads ANQGSEA. The trim removed 8 bases at V and 1 base at J, leaving 3 bases unmatched.

This clone was found once. The junction departs from the called germline gene at one end, perhaps through a read error. This chain links TRBV24-1 with TRBJ2-7; TRBD1 matches 9 bases. Germline CDR1 is KGHDR and CDR2 is SFDVKD. The CDR3 is 15 amino acids. CDR3 region: CAASGGQGSIYEQYF. CDR3 nucleotide sequence: TGTGCCGCCAGTGGGGGACAGGGAAGCATCTACGAGCAGTACTTC.

V gene TRBV20-1 combines with J gene TRBJ2-7, with D perhaps TRBD2 (6 bases). V was shortened by 3 bases and J by 0 bases, with 12 bases between the two germline ends. The V gene's germline CDR1 is DFQATT and CDR2 SNEGSKA (reference sequence). CDR3 length: 14 amino acids. CDR3 residues: CSASRSGYSYEQYF. CDR3 in DNA: TGCAGTGCTAGTCGGAGCGGGTACTCCTACGAGCAGTACTTC.

The chain couples TRBV11-2 to TRBJ2-7, with 9 bases aligning to TRBD1. Germline V gene data show CDR1 as SGHAT and CDR2 as FQNNGV. CDR3 length: 19 residues. Trimming at V came to 4 bases and at J to 4 bases, leaving 20 bases not matched to a gene. The CDR3 is CASSSNVPGQGSLLYEQYF. CDR3 DNA: TGTGCCAGCAGCTCAAACGTCCCGGGACAGGGATCCCTTTTGTACGAGCAGTACTTC.

CDR3: CASSSTGEQYF. CDR3 nucleotides: TGTGCCAGCAGTTCTACCGGCGAGCAGTACTTC. The chain uses TRBV6-5 and TRBJ2-7; D is unclear. This CDR3 is built from 11 residues. CDR1 MNHEY and CDR2 SVGAGI come from the germline V gene. The V and J ends lost 4 bases and 6 bases respectively, with 7 bases between them.

This chain links TRBV19 with TRBJ1-5; 8 positions match TRBD1. From germline, CDR1 is LNHDA and CDR2 SQIVND (reference sequence). This CDR3 is built from 14 residues. V shed 4 bases and J 5 bases; nucleotides not matched to a gene: 4. The CDR3: CASSKDRADQPQHF. As DNA, the CDR3 is TGTGCCAGTAGTAAGGACAGGGCCGATCAGCCCCAGCATTTT.

The chain has TRBV5-1 and TRBJ1-4; 7 bases line up with TRBD1. Unmatched junction bases numbered 5, after V lost 4 bases and J lost 8 bases. Germline V CDR1 and CDR2: SGHRS, YFSETQ. The CDR3 has 13 amino acids. CDR3 sequence: CASSRDSREKLFF. CDR3 coding DNA: TGCGCCAGCAGCAGGGACAGTAGGGAAAAACTGTTTTTT.

This clone was seen a single time. The chain uses TRBV19 and TRBJ2-6; unclear D gene. With 6 bases removed from V and 0 bases from J, the gap between germline ends came to 9 bases. This CDR3 is built from 15 residues. CDR1 is LNHDA and CDR2 is SQIVND in the germline V gene (reference sequence). The CDR3, as DNA: TGTGCCAGTAGAGTCGGCGGCTCTGGGGCCAACGTCCTGACTTTC. As protein: CASRVGGSGANVLTF.

The chain is built from TRBV18 and TRBJ2-7; D is possibly TRBD2 (6 bases). Germline values: CDR1 KGHSH, CDR2 LQKENI. This CDR3 contains 16 residues. V lost 3 bases, J lost 7 bases, and 22 bases lay in between. In DNA, the CDR3 is TGTGCCAGCTCACCCTTAGGGTCGGGAGCCATTCTGGAGCAGTACTTC. Residues: CASSPLGSGAILEQYF.

The chain employs TRBV6-4 and TRBJ1-2; TRBD1 matches at 8 bases. The CDR3 is 15 residues long. The V gene end was trimmed by 0 bases and the J gene end by 7 bases; junction bases not matched to a gene: 7. Germline CDR1 is MRHNA and CDR2 is SNTAGT. CDR3 coding DNA: TGTGCCAGCAGTGACTCGAGTTCAGGGGGCTTTGGCTACACCTTC. Encoded protein: CASSDSSSGGFGYTF.

The gene calls are TRBV5-6 and TRBJ2-7; a possible D gene is TRBD2 (5 bases). The CDR3 consists of 15 residues. Germline CDR1 is SGHDT and CDR2 is YYEEEE. With 2 bases removed from V and 1 base from J, the gap between germline ends came to 13 bases. In DNA form, the CDR3 reads TGTGCCAGCAGCTTCCAAGGACTTCGGTCCTACGAGCAGTACTTC. Translated: CASSFQGLRSYEQYF.

The chain carries TRBV3-1 (or the pseudogene TRBV3-2) and TRBJ1-6, with D tentatively TRBD1 (5 bases). The CDR3 extends over 18 amino acids. Germline V gives CDR1 LGHDT, CDR2 YNNKEL (reference sequence). Trimming removed 4 bases from V and 0 bases from J, with 16 bases in between. The CDR3 sequence is CASSPYGEGSSYNSPLHF. In DNA form, the CDR3 reads TGTGCCAGCAGCCCTTATGGGGAGGGGAGCTCCTATAATTCACCCCTCCACTTT.

The rearrangement links TRBV18 to TRBJ2-3, with 7 bases aligning to TRBD1. This CDR3 contains 18 residues. V dropped 6 bases and J dropped 2; count of bases not matched to a gene: 17. CDR1 and CDR2 from the germline V gene are KGHSH and LQKENI. CDR3 region: CASSPSRQGIGSTDTQYF. The CDR3 DNA sequence: TGTGCCAGCTCCCCCTCACGACAGGGTATAGGATCCACAGATACGCAGTATTTT.

The chain joins TRBV4-3 to TRBJ1-2; 9 bases map to TRBD1. V was pared by 0 bases and J by 5 bases, with 7 bases of the junction left unmatched. The CDR3 consists of 16 residues. Germline CDR1 LGHNA, CDR2 YSLEER. The CDR3 DNA reads as TGCGCCAGCAGCCAAGATCTAATGACAGGGGGATATGGCTACACCTTC. Protein product: CASSQDLMTGGYGYTF.

V is TRBV6-1 and J is TRBJ2-1; maybe TRBD1 (7 bases). V shed 3 bases and J shed 7 bases, with 16 bases lying between them. This CDR3 spans 15 amino acids. Looked up from germline, CDR1 is MNHNS and CDR2 is SASEGT. The CDR3 protein is CASSEASAGGNEQFF. CDR3 DNA: TGTGCCAGCAGTGAGGCCTCCGCAGGGGGGAATGAGCAGTTCTTC.

This chain joins TRBV28 and TRBJ2-2, with 7 bases matching TRBD1. The CDR3 covers 14 residues. CDR1 and CDR2 from the germline V gene are MDHEN and SYDVKM. After removal of 6 bases from V and 7 bases from J, the junction contained 8 bases not matched to a gene. CDR3 sequence reads: CASRGTARGGELFF. The CDR3 DNA is TGTGCCAGCAGGGGGACAGCACGGGGCGGGGAGCTGTTTTTT. The full variable domain, completed using reference TRBV28 and TRBJ2-2, is DVKVTQSSRYLVKRTGEKVFLECVQDMDHENMFWYRQDPGLGLRLIYFSYDVKMKEKGDIPEGYSVSREKKERFSLILESASTNQTSMYLCASRGTARGGELFFGEGSRLTVL.

CDR3 loop: CASSTGGSYEQYF. The CDR3 DNA sequence: TGTGCCAGTAGTACAGGGGGCTCCTACGAGCAGTACTTC. V usage is TRBV19 and J usage is TRBJ2-7; 7 bases are shared with TRBD1. The germline V gene has CDR1 LNHDA and CDR2 SQIVND (reference sequence). The CDR3 totals 13 residues. J was trimmed by 0 bases and V by 4 bases; bases with no gene match: 0.

This clone was detected a few times. The chain links TRBV7-8 to TRBJ2-7; D call uncertain. The CDR3 has 19 amino acids. V was clipped by 4 bases and J by 2 bases, with 27 bases between them. The germline V gene encodes CDR1 SGHVS and CDR2 FQNEAQ. CDR3 amino acids: CASSSKDWREFQRPYEQYF. The CDR3 DNA reads as TGTGCCAGCAGCTCCAAAGACTGGCGAGAGTTTCAACGCCCCTACGAGCAGTACTTC.

The CDR3 spells CASSYAQTGGTFGYTF. The CDR3, as DNA: TGTGCCAGCAGCTACGCCCAGACAGGGGGCACCTTTGGCTACACCTTC. The rearrangement links TRBV7-2 to TRBJ1-2, with TRBD1 identical over 10 bases. Trimming cost V 4 bases and J 7 bases; bases outside gene matches: 12. CDR3 size: 16 residues. Germline CDR1 SGHTA, CDR2 FQGNSA.

The V gene is TRBV18, the J gene TRBJ2-7, with TRBD1 matching over 9 bases. Trimming at V came to 4 bases and at J to 2 bases, leaving 6 bases not matched to a gene. The CDR3 runs 15 residues. Germline-derived CDR1 and CDR2 are KGHSH and LQKENI. The CDR3 region has the DNA TGTGCCAGCTCACAGCCGGGACAGGGAACCTACGAGCAGTACTTC. Protein product: CASSQPGQGTYEQYF.

This chain uses TRBV4-2 with TRBJ2-7; TRBD2 matches 7 bases. J was trimmed by 9 bases and V by 8 bases; bases with no gene match: 16. Germline loops: CDR1 LGHNA, CDR2 YNFKEQ. This CDR3 region has 14 residues. This CDR3 reads CASGVGGLSGGQYF. DNA for the CDR3: TGTGCCAGCGGCGTGGGAGGGCTATCTGGGGGGCAGTACTTC.